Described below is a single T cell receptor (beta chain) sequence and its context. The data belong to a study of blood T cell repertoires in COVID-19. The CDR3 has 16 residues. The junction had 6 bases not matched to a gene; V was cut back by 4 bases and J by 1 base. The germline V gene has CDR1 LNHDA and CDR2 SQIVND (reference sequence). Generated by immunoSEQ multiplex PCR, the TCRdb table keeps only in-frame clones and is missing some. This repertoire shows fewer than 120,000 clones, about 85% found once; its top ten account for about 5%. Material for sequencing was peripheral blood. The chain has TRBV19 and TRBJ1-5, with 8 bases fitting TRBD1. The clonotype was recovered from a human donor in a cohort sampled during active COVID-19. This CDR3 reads CASSKPRQGSNQPQHF. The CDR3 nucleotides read TGTGCCAGTAGTAAACCGAGACAGGGGAGCAATCAGCCCCAGCATTTT.